This is a list of T cell receptor beta chains from one sample in a study of cytomegalovirus exposure and HLA in healthy donors. The table came from immunoSEQ multiplex PCR; TCRdb's copy has only in-frame clones and leaves some out. The sample lists 140,000 to 150,000 clones, around a tenth occurring once. The sample consisted of PBMCs. The receptors come from a male donor in good health and CMV-seronegative. CDR3s include the opening cysteine and the closing phenylalanine or tryptophan. D genes are given only for firm matches. The size entry is marked missing in some rows and otherwise reads once, few, many or a size class.

TRBD2,-,TRBJ2-3,TRBV5-1,TGCGCCAGCAGCCGATGGTCTAGCGGGGGAGAGGGTACGCAGTATTTT,CASSRWSSGGEGTQYF
-,few,TRBJ1-1,TRBV13,TGTGCCAGCAGCAACAAGAACGCTGAAGCTTTCTTT,CASSNKNAEAFF
TRBD2,-,TRBJ2-7,TRBV6-5,TGTGCCAGCAGTTACCCTGGGACTAGGGGATTTAAGGAGCAGTACTTC,CASSYPGTRGFKEQYF
-,-,TRBJ1-3,TRBV10-3,TGTGCCATCAGTGAGTCGATACTGACAGGTTCTGGAAACACCATATATTTT,CAISESILTGSGNTIYF
-,-,TRBJ2-7,TRBV7-9,TGTGCCAGCAGCTCGGGACCGCGGGACGGCGAGCAGTACTTC,CASSSGPRDGEQYF
-,-,TRBJ2-2,TRBV2,TGTGCCAGGGGAGGGAACACCGGGGAGCTGTTTTTT,CARGGNTGELFF
-,-,TRBJ1-3,TRBV28,TGTGCCAGCAGTCTGGTGGGCCTCTCTGGAAACACCATATATTTT,CASSLVGLSGNTIYF
TRBD2,few,TRBJ2-1,TRBV11-1,TGTGCCAGCAGCTTAGCGAGTAGGTGGGAGGGTGAGCAGTTCTTC,CASSLASRWEGEQFF
-,-,TRBJ1-6,TRBV28,TGTGCCAGCAGTCCAAGGACAGCTGGGGGTTCACCCCTCCACTTT,CASSPRTAGGSPLHF
-,-,TRBJ1-2,TRBV27,TGTGCCAGCAGTTCCCTCGCAGTTCAGGGCCCTAGCTATGGCTACACCTTC,CASSSLAVQGPSYGYTF